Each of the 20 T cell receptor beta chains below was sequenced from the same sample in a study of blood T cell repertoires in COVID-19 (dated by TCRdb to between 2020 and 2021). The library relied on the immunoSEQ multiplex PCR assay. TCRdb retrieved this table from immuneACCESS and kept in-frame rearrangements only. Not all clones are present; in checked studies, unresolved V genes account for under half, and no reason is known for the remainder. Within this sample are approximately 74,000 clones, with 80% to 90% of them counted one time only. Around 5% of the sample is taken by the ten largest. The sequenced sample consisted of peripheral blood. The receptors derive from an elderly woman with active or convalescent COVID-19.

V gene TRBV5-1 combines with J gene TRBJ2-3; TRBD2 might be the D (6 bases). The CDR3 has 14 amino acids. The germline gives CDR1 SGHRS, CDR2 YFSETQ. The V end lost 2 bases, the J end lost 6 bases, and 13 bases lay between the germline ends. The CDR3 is CASSFRGMDDTQYF. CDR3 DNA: TGCGCCAGCAGCTTCCGCGGGATGGATGATACGCAGTATTTT. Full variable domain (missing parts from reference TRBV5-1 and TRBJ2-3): KAGVTQTPRYLIKTRGQQVTLSCSPISGHRSVSWYQQTPGQGLQFLFEYFSETQRNKGNFPGRFSGRQFSNSRSEMNVSTLELGDSALYLCASSFRGMDDTQYFGPGTRLTVL.

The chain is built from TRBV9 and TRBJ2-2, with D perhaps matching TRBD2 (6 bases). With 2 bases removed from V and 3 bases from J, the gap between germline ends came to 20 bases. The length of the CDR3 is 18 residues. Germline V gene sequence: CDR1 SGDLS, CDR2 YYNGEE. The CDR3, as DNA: TGTGCCAGCAGCGTCTCCCTCTCGGGGGATTACGACACCGGGGAGCTGTTTTTT. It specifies CASSVSLSGDYDTGELFF.

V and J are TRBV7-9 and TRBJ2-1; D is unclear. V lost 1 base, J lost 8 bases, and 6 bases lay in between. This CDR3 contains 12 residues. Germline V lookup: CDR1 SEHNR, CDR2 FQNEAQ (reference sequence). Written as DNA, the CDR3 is TGTGCCAGCAGCTTAGTGTCGGATGAGCAGTTCTTC. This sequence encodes CASSLVSDEQFF.

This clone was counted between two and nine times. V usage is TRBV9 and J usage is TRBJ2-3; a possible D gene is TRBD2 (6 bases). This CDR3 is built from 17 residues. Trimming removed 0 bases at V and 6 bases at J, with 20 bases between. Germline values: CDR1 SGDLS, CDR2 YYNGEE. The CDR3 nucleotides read TGTGCCAGCAGCGTAGGAGTTATAGCTAGTGGGAGGGATACGCAGTATTTT. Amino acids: CASSVGVIASGRDTQYF.

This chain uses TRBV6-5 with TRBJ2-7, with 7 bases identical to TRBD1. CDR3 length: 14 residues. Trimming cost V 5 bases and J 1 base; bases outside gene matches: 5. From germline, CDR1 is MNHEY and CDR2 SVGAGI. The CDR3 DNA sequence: TGTGCCAGCAGTAAGGGACAGATATCCTACGAGCAGTACTTC. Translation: CASSKGQISYEQYF.

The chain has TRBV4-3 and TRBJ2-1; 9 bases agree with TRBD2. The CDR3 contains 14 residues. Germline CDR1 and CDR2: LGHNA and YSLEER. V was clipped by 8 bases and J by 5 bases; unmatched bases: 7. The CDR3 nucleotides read TGCGCCAGCGGAAGGGCTAGCGGGGACAATGAGCAGTTCTTC. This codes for CASGRASGDNEQFF.

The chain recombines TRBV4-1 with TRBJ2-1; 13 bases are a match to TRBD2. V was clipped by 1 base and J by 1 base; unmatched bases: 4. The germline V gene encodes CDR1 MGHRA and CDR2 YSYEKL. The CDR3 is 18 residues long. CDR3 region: CASSQGGLAGVSYNEQFF. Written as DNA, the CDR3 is TGCGCCAGCAGCCAAGGTGGACTAGCGGGAGTGTCCTACAATGAGCAGTTCTTC.

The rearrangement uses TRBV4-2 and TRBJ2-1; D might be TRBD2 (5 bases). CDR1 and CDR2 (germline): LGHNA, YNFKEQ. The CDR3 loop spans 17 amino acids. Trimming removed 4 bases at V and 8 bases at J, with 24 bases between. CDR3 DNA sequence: TGTGCCAGCAGCCCAACCCCCGGACTCACGCTACCCCATGAGCAGTTCTTC. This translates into CASSPTPGLTLPHEQFF.

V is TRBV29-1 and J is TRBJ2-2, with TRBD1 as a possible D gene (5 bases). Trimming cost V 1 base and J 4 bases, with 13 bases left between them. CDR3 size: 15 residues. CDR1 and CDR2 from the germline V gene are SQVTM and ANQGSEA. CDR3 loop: CSVEGQGIGTGELFF. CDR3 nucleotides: TGCAGCGTTGAAGGTCAGGGTATTGGCACCGGGGAGCTGTTTTTT.

CDR3 nucleotides: TGTGCCAGCAGTGAAGGGGTTGGGACTGGTGGCTACACCTTC. It is translated as CASSEGVGTGGYTF. This chain connects TRBV2 to TRBJ1-2, with D possibly matching TRBD1 (5 bases). Trimming left V 1 base short and J 7 bases short, with 13 bases between. Germline assignment: CDR1 SNHLY and CDR2 FYNNEI. The CDR3 contains 14 residues.

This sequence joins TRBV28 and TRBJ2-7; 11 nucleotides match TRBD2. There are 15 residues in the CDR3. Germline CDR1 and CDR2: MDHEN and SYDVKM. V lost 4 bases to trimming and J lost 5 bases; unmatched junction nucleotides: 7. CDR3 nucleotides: TGTGCCAGCAGTTCCTTACTAGCGGGAGATCACGAGCAGTACTTC. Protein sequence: CASSSLLAGDHEQYF.

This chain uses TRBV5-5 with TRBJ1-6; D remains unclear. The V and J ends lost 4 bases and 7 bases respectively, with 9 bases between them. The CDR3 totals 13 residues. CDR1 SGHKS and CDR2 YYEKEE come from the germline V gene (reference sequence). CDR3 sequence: CASSAGWNSPLHF. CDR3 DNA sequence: TGTGCCAGCAGCGCGGGGTGGAATTCACCCCTCCACTTT.

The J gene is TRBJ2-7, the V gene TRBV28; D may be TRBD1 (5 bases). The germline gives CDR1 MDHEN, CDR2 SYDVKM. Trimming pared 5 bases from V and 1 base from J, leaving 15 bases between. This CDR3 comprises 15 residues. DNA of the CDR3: TGTGCCAGCAGTCCGCCAGGGCAAAAGTCCTACGAGCAGTACTTC. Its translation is CASSPPGQKSYEQYF. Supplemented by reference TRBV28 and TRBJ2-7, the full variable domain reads DVKVTQSSRYLVKRTGEKVFLECVQDMDHENMFWYRQDPGLGLRLIYFSYDVKMKEKGDIPEGYSVSREKKERFSLILESASTNQTSMYLCASSPPGQKSYEQYFGPGTRLTVT.

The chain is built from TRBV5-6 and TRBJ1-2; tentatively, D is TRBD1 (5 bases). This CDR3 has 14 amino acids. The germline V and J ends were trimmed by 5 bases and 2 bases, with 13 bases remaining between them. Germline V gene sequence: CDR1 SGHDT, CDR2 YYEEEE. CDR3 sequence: CASSGSYRNYGYTF. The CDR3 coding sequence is TGTGCCAGCAGTGGTTCATACAGGAACTATGGCTACACCTTC.

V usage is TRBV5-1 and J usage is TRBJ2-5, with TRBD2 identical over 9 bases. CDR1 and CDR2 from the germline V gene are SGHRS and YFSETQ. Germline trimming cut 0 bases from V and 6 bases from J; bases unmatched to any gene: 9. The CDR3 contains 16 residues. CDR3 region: CASSLAGGGAGQTQYF. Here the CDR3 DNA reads TGCGCCAGCAGCTTGGCCGGCGGGGGGGCCGGTCAGACCCAGTACTTC.

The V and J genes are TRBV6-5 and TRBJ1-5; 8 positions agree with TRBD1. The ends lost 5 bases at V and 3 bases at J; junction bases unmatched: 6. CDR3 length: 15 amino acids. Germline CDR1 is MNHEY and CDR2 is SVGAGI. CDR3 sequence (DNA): TGTGCCAGCAGTCAGGGGGCACGGGACAATCAGCCCCAGCATTTT. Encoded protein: CASSQGARDNQPQHF.

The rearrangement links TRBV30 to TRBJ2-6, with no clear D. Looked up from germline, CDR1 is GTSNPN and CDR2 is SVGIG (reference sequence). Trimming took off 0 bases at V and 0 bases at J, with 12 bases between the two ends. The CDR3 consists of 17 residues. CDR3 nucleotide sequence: TGTGCCTGGAGTGTGTCCAGGTCCAGCTCTGGGGCCAACGTCCTGACTTTC. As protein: CAWSVSRSSSGANVLTF.

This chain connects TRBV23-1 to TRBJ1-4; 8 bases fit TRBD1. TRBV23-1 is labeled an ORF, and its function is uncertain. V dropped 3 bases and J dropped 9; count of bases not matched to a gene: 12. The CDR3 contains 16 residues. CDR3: CASSHSLQGVWKKLFF. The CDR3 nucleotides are TGCGCCAGCAGTCATTCTCTACAGGGGGTTTGGAAAAAACTGTTTTTT.

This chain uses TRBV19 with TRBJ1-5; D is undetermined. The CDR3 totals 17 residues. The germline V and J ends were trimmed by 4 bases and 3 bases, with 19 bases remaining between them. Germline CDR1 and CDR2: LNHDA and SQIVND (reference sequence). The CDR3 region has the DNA TGTGCCAGTAGTAGAGATGGCCGGGGTCGGGACAATCAGCCCCAGCATTTT. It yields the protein CASSRDGRGRDNQPQHF.

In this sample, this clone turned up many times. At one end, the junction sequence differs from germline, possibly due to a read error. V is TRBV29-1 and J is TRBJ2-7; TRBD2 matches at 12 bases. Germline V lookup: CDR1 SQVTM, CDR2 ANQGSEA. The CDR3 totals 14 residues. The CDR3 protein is CSAELAGGRYEQYF. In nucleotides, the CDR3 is TGCAGCGCTGAACTAGCGGGGGGTCGGTACGAGCAGTACTTC.